What follows are 13 T cell receptor beta chains derived from one specimen sequenced in a study of vaccination and CD4 T cells after COVID-19. At the Johns Hopkins FTIC core, DNA taken from cultured CD4+ T cells was sequenced by way of the Oncomine TCR Beta short-read assay. TCRdb ran MiXCR on the PCR reads and lists one entry per CDR3 protein. This sample has roughly 12,000 distinct CDR3 sequences, with less than 55% found just once. The sample's treatment: approximately 10-day PBMC culture with coronavirus spike peptide pools or control peptides (ViraFEST assay). Their recognized antigens are unknown. Sequences were obtained from cultured CD4+ T cells from blood. The receptors were gathered from a human donor with COVID-19.

This clonotype was counted a few times. The chain joins TRBV7-2 to TRBJ2-2, with D uncertain. The CDR3 is 14 residues long. CDR1 and CDR2 (germline): SGHTA, FQGNSA. V was pared by 3 bases and J by 4 bases, with 9 bases between. Here the CDR3 DNA reads TGTGCCAGCAGCTTGGGTGTGCGCACCGGGGAGCTGTTTTTT. The encoded protein is CASSLGVRTGELFF. Full variable domain (remainder filled in from reference TRBV7-2 and TRBJ2-2): GAGVSQSPSNKVTEKGKDVELRCDPISGHTALYWYRQSLGQGLEFLIYFQGNSAPDKSGLPSDRFSAERTGGSVSTLTIQRTQQEDSAVYLCASSLGVRTGELFFGEGSRLTVL.

V and J are TRBV5-6 and TRBJ1-6, with 8 bases lining up with TRBD1. Germline V gene lookup returns CDR1 SGHDT and CDR2 YYEEEE. V was clipped by 1 base and J by 7 bases; unmatched bases: 4. The length of the CDR3 is 15 residues. CDR3 in amino acids: CASSLPQGENSPLHF. The CDR3 coding sequence is TGTGCCAGCAGCTTGCCACAGGGGGAGAATTCACCCCTCCACTTT.

This chain joins TRBV11-2 and TRBJ2-7, with a tentative D call TRBD2 (7 bases). V gave up 3 bases and J gave up 2 bases, with 20 bases separating them. CDR1 and CDR2 from the germline V gene are SGHAT and FQNNGV. CDR3 length equals 17 residues. CDR3 region: CASSFMGGDIKTYEQYF. The CDR3 bases are TGTGCCAGCAGCTTCATGGGAGGGGACATAAAAACCTACGAGCAGTACTTC. Using reference TRBV11-2 and TRBJ2-7 for the parts outside the CDR3, the full variable domain is EAGVAQSPRYKIIEKRQSVAFWCNPISGHATLYWYQQILGQGPKLLIQFQNNGVVDDSQLPKDRFSAERLKGVDSTLKIQPAKLEDSAVYLCASSFMGGDIKTYEQYFGPGTRLTVT.

J is TRBJ2-1 and V is TRBV27; D uncertain. With 3 bases removed from V and 0 bases from J, the gap between germline ends came to 6 bases. Looked up from germline, CDR1 is MNHEY and CDR2 is SMNVEV (reference sequence). The CDR3 has 14 amino acids. The CDR3 loop is CASSFGRSYNEQFF. CDR3 bases: TGTGCCAGCAGTTTCGGACGCTCCTACAATGAGCAGTTCTTC.

The CDR3 region is CASSLDLSWRGVAKNIQYF. The DNA for the CDR3 is TGTGCCAGCAGCTTAGATCTTTCCTGGCGGGGCGTAGCCAAAAACATTCAGTACTTC. This chain links TRBV7-9 with TRBJ2-4; tentative D call: TRBD2 (6 bases). The CDR3 totals 19 residues. V lost 1 base, J lost 0 bases, and 19 bases lay in between. Germline loops: CDR1 SEHNR, CDR2 FQNEAQ (reference sequence).

V usage is TRBV19 and J usage is TRBJ2-1; no clear D gene. V dropped 1 base and J dropped 6 bases, with 4 bases sitting between them. This CDR3 spans 12 amino acids. Germline values: CDR1 LNHDA, CDR2 SQIVND (reference sequence). CDR3 residues: CASSIGLNEQFF. As DNA, the CDR3 is TGTGCCAGTAGTATAGGTCTCAATGAGCAGTTCTTC.

The chain combines TRBV19 with TRBJ1-5, with 11 bases fitting TRBD1. V trimming: 1 base; J trimming: 0 bases; junction bases outside the gene matches: 5. The length of the CDR3 is 18 residues. Germline V gene lookup returns CDR1 LNHDA and CDR2 SQIVND (reference sequence). The CDR3 here is CASSIGTGGGGSNQPQHF. In DNA, the CDR3 is TGTGCCAGTAGTATAGGGACAGGGGGCGGTGGTAGCAATCAGCCCCAGCATTTT.

A single count supports this clonotype. The chain recombines TRBV6-5 with TRBJ2-1, with TRBD1 as a possible D gene (6 bases). This CDR3 has 15 amino acids. Trimming shortened V by 0 bases and J by 3 bases, and 9 bases separated the two germline ends. Germline loops: CDR1 MNHEY, CDR2 SVGAGI. CDR3 loop: CASSYSGGNYNEQFF. CDR3 bases: TGTGCCAGCAGTTACTCAGGGGGAAACTACAATGAGCAGTTCTTC.

This clonotype was counted only a few times. The J gene is TRBJ1-1, the V gene TRBV30, with D hard to call. Per germline, CDR1 GTSNPN and CDR2 SVGIG (reference sequence). The CDR3 covers 15 residues. The V end lost 4 bases, the J end lost 1 base, and 16 bases lay between the germline ends. The CDR3 DNA follows: TGTGCCTGGACTGTCACCGGGCGGGCGAACACTGAAGCTTTCTTT. Translating it yields CAWTVTGRANTEAFF. The variable domain in full, with the rest retrieved from reference TRBV30 and TRBJ1-1, is SQTIHQWPATLVQPVGSPLSLECTVEGTSNPNLYWYRQAAGRGLQLLFYSVGIGQISSEVPQNLSASRPQDRQFILSSKKLLLSDSGFYLCAWTVTGRANTEAFFGQGTRLTVV.

There are a few counts of this clonotype. The rearrangement uses TRBV6-1 and TRBJ1-6; 7 nucleotides line up with TRBD1. The CDR3 covers 15 residues. CDR1 MNHNS and CDR2 SASEGT come from the germline V gene. The V segment lost 5 bases and the J segment 11 bases; nucleotides outside the gene matches: 12. The DNA of the CDR3 is TGTGCCAGCAGTATAGGGGGCCAGGGTACTGCACCCCTCCACTTT. This encodes CASSIGGQGTAPLHF.

This clonotype was recorded a few times. V gene TRBV15 combines with J gene TRBJ1-5; no clear D. Per germline, CDR1 LNHNV and CDR2 YYDKDF (reference sequence). The germline V and J ends were trimmed by 0 bases and 3 bases, with 9 bases remaining between them. CDR3 length: 15 amino acids. The CDR3: CATSRDPGDNQPQHF. CDR3 DNA sequence: TGTGCCACCAGCAGAGATCCCGGGGACAATCAGCCCCAGCATTTT.

The gene calls are TRBV7-2 and TRBJ1-2; no reliable D call. The germline CDR1 and CDR2 sequences are SGHTA and FQGNSA. The CDR3 is made up of 13 amino acids. The V and J ends lost 2 bases and 4 bases respectively, with 8 bases between them. The CDR3 DNA is TGTGCCAGCAGCTTAATGGGTTCCTATGGCTACACCTTC. Translation gives CASSLMGSYGYTF.

This rearrangement joins TRBV7-8 to TRBJ1-2; D not certain. Germline V gene data show CDR1 as SGHVS and CDR2 as FQNEAQ. The CDR3 totals 13 residues. The V and J ends lost 2 bases and 8 bases respectively, with 12 bases between them. The CDR3 region is CASSLLNLGGYTF. In DNA, the CDR3 is TGTGCCAGCAGCTTACTCAACCTCGGGGGCTACACCTTC.